This T cell receptor beta chain was identified during a study of blood T cell repertoires in COVID-19. As handled by the study authors: Reference gene primer amplification gave estimated nucleated cell counts. Method: immunoSEQ multiplex PCR; TCRdb's copy keeps in-frame clones and lacks some. The DNA was the basis for D and trimming; V, J and clone size are from that table. This table holds almost 400,000 clones, around 87% found once. The CDR3 is 16 amino acids. Germline lookup yields CDR1 DFQATT and CDR2 SNEGSKA (reference sequence). V shed 3 bases and J 1 base; nucleotides not matched to a gene: 3.

The chain couples TRBV20-1 to TRBJ2-5; 15 bases fit TRBD2. The specimen was PBMCs or T cells enriched from blood (not recorded which). This TCR was sampled from a woman between 25 and 40 years old with acute COVID-19. The CDR3 is CSASGLAGGAQETQYF. The CDR3 bases are TGCAGTGCTAGTGGACTAGCGGGGGGGGCCCAAGAGACCCAGTACTTC.